These T cell receptor beta chains were read from a single sample in a study of immunodeficiency. Assay used: immunoSEQ multiplex PCR; TCRdb lists only in-frame clones, some missing. The repertoire has approximately 3,100 clones, about nine tenths of them found once; the top ten carry around 12%. The sequenced sample consisted of CD8+ T cells from blood. Every receptor here comes from a human donor in good health. CDR3s include the opening cysteine and the closing phenylalanine or tryptophan. Each record gives: D gene, V gene, clone size, J gene, CDR3 DNA, CDR3 protein. D genes are given only for firm matches. Clone size is stated in some rows and not others, as once, few, many or a class when expanded.

D gene: -
V gene: TRBV5-6
clone size: -
J gene: TRBJ2-3
CDR3 DNA: TGTGCCAGCAGCGGCCGTGGTGGGGCCGGAGAGGATACGCAGTATTTT
CDR3 protein: CASSGRGGAGEDTQYF

D gene: -
V gene: TRBV12-5
clone size: -
J gene: TRBJ2-7
CDR3 DNA: TGTGCTAGTGGTTTTGGCTCCCCGTGGGAGCAGTACTTC
CDR3 protein: CASGFGSPWEQYF

D gene: TRBD1
V gene: TRBV6-1
clone size: once
J gene: TRBJ1-5
CDR3 DNA: TGTGCCAGCAGTGAACCCCCCGGACAGGGTCAACCCCAGCATTTT
CDR3 protein: CASSEPPGQGQPQHF

D gene: TRBD2
V gene: TRBV5-4
clone size: -
J gene: TRBJ2-1
CDR3 DNA: TGTGCCAGCAGCTCCGGGGGGGCGCGTGAGCAGTTCTTC
CDR3 protein: CASSSGGAREQFF

D gene: TRBD2
V gene: TRBV27
clone size: -
J gene: TRBJ2-3
CDR3 DNA: TGTGCCAGCAGTTGGACTAGCTGGACTTCTAGCACAGATACGCAGTATTTT
CDR3 protein: CASSWTSWTSSTDTQYF

D gene: -
V gene: TRBV3-1/TRBV3-2
clone size: -
J gene: TRBJ2-7
CDR3 DNA: TGTGCCAGCAGCCAAGGTTCAGGGGCCTACGAGCAGTACTTC
CDR3 protein: CASSQGSGAYEQYF

D gene: -
V gene: TRBV3-1/TRBV3-2
clone size: -
J gene: TRBJ2-3
CDR3 DNA: TGTGCCAGCAGCCAAGATGAGGGTGCGGCAGATACGCAGTATTTT
CDR3 protein: CASSQDEGAADTQYF

D gene: -
V gene: TRBV21-1
clone size: -
J gene: TRBJ2-5
CDR3 DNA: TGTGCCAGCACCGCTGGGGGGGTTGGAGAGACCCAGTACTTC
CDR3 protein: CASTAGGVGETQYF

D gene: -
V gene: TRBV4-1
clone size: -
J gene: TRBJ1-1
CDR3 DNA: TGCGCCAGCAGCCCGGGACGGATGAACACTGAAGCTTTCTTT
CDR3 protein: CASSPGRMNTEAFF

D gene: TRBD1
V gene: TRBV9
clone size: -
J gene: TRBJ1-2
CDR3 DNA: TGTGCCAGCAGCGTAGCTTCAGGGGGCGGTTATGGCTACACCTTC
CDR3 protein: CASSVASGGGYGYTF

D gene: -
V gene: TRBV11-2
clone size: once
J gene: TRBJ1-6
CDR3 DNA: TGTGCCAGCAGCTTATTAGCAAGTTTGACGGGGCCAAATTCACCCCTCCACTTT
CDR3 protein: CASSLLASLTGPNSPLHF

D gene: -
V gene: TRBV5-6
clone size: -
J gene: TRBJ2-7
CDR3 DNA: TGTGCCAGCAGCCTAAAGACAGGCGGTGGAAACGAGCAGTACTTC
CDR3 protein: CASSLKTGGGNEQYF

D gene: TRBD1
V gene: TRBV6-6
clone size: -
J gene: TRBJ1-1
CDR3 DNA: TGTGCCAGCAGTTACGGGACAGGGGCGAGGACTGAAGCTTTCTTT
CDR3 protein: CASSYGTGARTEAFF

D gene: -
V gene: TRBV3-1/TRBV3-2
clone size: -
J gene: TRBJ2-3
CDR3 DNA: TGTGCCAGCAGCCAAGGACTAGGACTACAAAGGGAAGATACGCAGTATTTT
CDR3 protein: CASSQGLGLQREDTQYF

D gene: TRBD1
V gene: TRBV5-5
clone size: -
J gene: TRBJ1-1
CDR3 DNA: TGTGCCAGCAGCTTGGGACAGGGGAAGAACACTGAAGCTTTCTTT
CDR3 protein: CASSLGQGKNTEAFF

D gene: -
V gene: TRBV30
clone size: -
J gene: TRBJ2-2
CDR3 DNA: TGTGCCTGGAGTGTCACGGGAGTCGGGGAGCTGTTTTTT
CDR3 protein: CAWSVTGVGELFF

D gene: -
V gene: TRBV15
clone size: -
J gene: TRBJ1-2
CDR3 DNA: TGTGCCACCAGCAGAGGGCGGAACTATGGCTACACCTTC
CDR3 protein: CATSRGRNYGYTF

D gene: -
V gene: TRBV24-1
clone size: -
J gene: TRBJ1-3
CDR3 DNA: TGTGCCACCAGTGATTGGGGGAACACCATATATTTT
CDR3 protein: CATSDWGNTIYF

D gene: -
V gene: TRBV5-1
clone size: once
J gene: TRBJ1-2
CDR3 DNA: TGCGCCAGCAGCCCCCTACTGGACGGCAACTATGGCTACACCTTC
CDR3 protein: CASSPLLDGNYGYTF

D gene: -
V gene: TRBV13
clone size: -
J gene: TRBJ1-1
CDR3 DNA: TGTGCCAGCAGCCCAGGACAGAACACTGAAGCTTTCTTT
CDR3 protein: CASSPGQNTEAFF

D gene: -
V gene: TRBV6-5
clone size: -
J gene: TRBJ2-3
CDR3 DNA: TGTGCCAGGAGGGGGGACCCTAGCACAGATACGCAGTATTTT
CDR3 protein: CARRGDPSTDTQYF

D gene: -
V gene: TRBV2
clone size: -
J gene: TRBJ2-3
CDR3 DNA: TGTGCCAGCAGGGGTGGGCTATCCACAGATACGCAGTATTTT
CDR3 protein: CASRGGLSTDTQYF

D gene: TRBD2
V gene: TRBV7-8
clone size: -
J gene: TRBJ2-7
CDR3 DNA: TGTGCCAGCAGCTTAGGAGCGGGAGTCTACGAGCAGTACTTC
CDR3 protein: CASSLGAGVYEQYF

D gene: -
V gene: TRBV30
clone size: once
J gene: TRBJ2-5
CDR3 DNA: TGTGCCTGGAGTACAGGCCCGGGAGAGACCCAGTACTTC
CDR3 protein: CAWSTGPGETQYF

D gene: -
V gene: TRBV15
clone size: -
J gene: TRBJ1-5
CDR3 DNA: TGTGCCACCAGCAGAGAGACAGGTAGCAATCAGCCCCAGCATTTT
CDR3 protein: CATSRETGSNQPQHF

D gene: -
V gene: TRBV4-1
clone size: -
J gene: TRBJ1-1
CDR3 DNA: TGCGCCAGCAGCCAAGACAGGGGCACTGAAGCTTTCTTT
CDR3 protein: CASSQDRGTEAFF

D gene: -
V gene: TRBV27
clone size: -
J gene: TRBJ2-3
CDR3 DNA: TGTGCCAGCAGTTTAGTGTCAGGGAGTCGAAATACGCAGTATTTT
CDR3 protein: CASSLVSGSRNTQYF

D gene: TRBD2
V gene: TRBV25-1
clone size: -
J gene: TRBJ2-3
CDR3 DNA: TGTGCCAGACGGAGGGGAAAAGGGCGGGAGGAGACAGATACGCAGTATTTT
CDR3 protein: CARRRGKGREETDTQYF

D gene: -
V gene: TRBV7-6
clone size: -
J gene: TRBJ2-1
CDR3 DNA: TGTGCCAGCAGCTTAGGGCGGGGGCATCAAAATGAGCAGTTCTTC
CDR3 protein: CASSLGRGHQNEQFF

D gene: -
V gene: TRBV5-6
clone size: -
J gene: TRBJ1-4
CDR3 DNA: TGTGCCAGCAGCTTGGAAGCCCGGGGTGAAAAACTGTTTTTT
CDR3 protein: CASSLEARGEKLFF

D gene: TRBD2
V gene: TRBV27
clone size: -
J gene: TRBJ2-1
CDR3 DNA: TGTGCCAGCAGTTTTCGGGGCGGGGGTGGTAACAATGAGCAGTTCTTC
CDR3 protein: CASSFRGGGGNNEQFF

D gene: -
V gene: TRBV2
clone size: -
J gene: TRBJ1-2
CDR3 DNA: TGTGCCAGCAGTTTTCCGACGTCAACCCCAAATGGCTACACCTTC
CDR3 protein: CASSFPTSTPNGYTF

D gene: TRBD2
V gene: TRBV7-9
clone size: -
J gene: TRBJ2-2
CDR3 DNA: TGTGCCCCATGGACTAGCGGCACCGGGGAGCTGTTTTTT
CDR3 protein: CAPWTSGTGELFF

D gene: TRBD1
V gene: TRBV9
clone size: -
J gene: TRBJ2-1
CDR3 DNA: TGTGCCAGCAGCGTAGAGTCCAGGGGGAATGAGCAGTTCTTC
CDR3 protein: CASSVESRGNEQFF

D gene: -
V gene: TRBV1
clone size: -
J gene: TRBJ1-2
CDR3 DNA: TGCACCAGCAGCCACACGGACAGGGTTCGGGAATATGGCTACACCTTC
CDR3 protein: CTSSHTDRVREYGYTF

D gene: -
V gene: TRBV6-4
clone size: -
J gene: TRBJ1-4
CDR3 DNA: TGTGCCAGCAGTGACGCGGTTGGGAAACTGTTTTTT
CDR3 protein: CASSDAVGKLFF

D gene: TRBD2
V gene: TRBV28
clone size: -
J gene: TRBJ2-3
CDR3 DNA: TGTGCCAGCAGTTTACTAGCGGGGTACACTAGCACAGATACGCAGTATTTT
CDR3 protein: CASSLLAGYTSTDTQYF

D gene: TRBD1
V gene: TRBV6-5
clone size: -
J gene: TRBJ1-1
CDR3 DNA: TGTGCCAGCAGTTACTCGACAGGGGGCACTGAAGCTTTCTTT
CDR3 protein: CASSYSTGGTEAFF

D gene: TRBD2
V gene: TRBV29-1
clone size: few
J gene: TRBJ2-7
CDR3 DNA: TGCAGCGTCGAAGCGGGAAACGAGCAGTACTTC
CDR3 protein: CSVEAGNEQYF

D gene: -
V gene: TRBV4-1
clone size: -
J gene: TRBJ1-3
CDR3 DNA: TGCGCCAGCAGCCAAGTGGTAGGGGACGGAAACACCATATATTTT
CDR3 protein: CASSQVVGDGNTIYF

D gene: -
V gene: TRBV9
clone size: -
J gene: TRBJ1-2
CDR3 DNA: TGTGCCAGCAGCGGCTTCGGGACAACTACGGACTATGGCTACACCTTC
CDR3 protein: CASSGFGTTTDYGYTF

D gene: TRBD2
V gene: TRBV9
clone size: -
J gene: TRBJ2-1
CDR3 DNA: TGTGCCAGCAGCCCCTGGGGGGGTGAGCAGTTCTTC
CDR3 protein: CASSPWGGEQFF

D gene: -
V gene: TRBV9
clone size: -
J gene: TRBJ1-1
CDR3 DNA: TGTGCCAGCAGCCCCGCGAAAGGGATTAGGACTGAAGCTTTCTTT
CDR3 protein: CASSPAKGIRTEAFF

D gene: TRBD1
V gene: TRBV3-1/TRBV3-2
clone size: once
J gene: TRBJ2-5
CDR3 DNA: TGTGCCAGCAGCCTCCGACAGGGGGTGAAAGAGACCCAGTACTTC
CDR3 protein: CASSLRQGVKETQYF

D gene: TRBD2
V gene: TRBV11-3
clone size: -
J gene: TRBJ2-1
CDR3 DNA: TGTGCCAGCAGCTCTAGAGCGGGAACCGATCTAGATAATGAGCAGTTCTTC
CDR3 protein: CASSSRAGTDLDNEQFF

D gene: TRBD1
V gene: TRBV9
clone size: once
J gene: TRBJ2-3
CDR3 DNA: TGTGCCAGCAGCGGTACAGGGGACAAGGTGTCCAGCCTGAAGAGCACAGATACGCAGTATTTT
CDR3 protein: CASSGTGDKVSSLKSTDTQYF

D gene: -
V gene: TRBV5-6
clone size: once
J gene: TRBJ1-4
CDR3 DNA: TGTGCCAGCAGCTTGGCCAGGGCTAGGAATGAAAAACTGTTTTTT
CDR3 protein: CASSLARARNEKLFF

D gene: -
V gene: TRBV10-2
clone size: -
J gene: TRBJ2-3
CDR3 DNA: TGCGCCAGCAGCCTTCCCGCCCGACACGACACAGATACGCAGTATTTT
CDR3 protein: CASSLPARHDTDTQYF

D gene: -
V gene: TRBV3-1/TRBV3-2
clone size: -
J gene: TRBJ1-1
CDR3 DNA: TGTGCCAGCAGCCATCAGGGGCGAGGAATAAGTGAAGCTTTCTTT
CDR3 protein: CASSHQGRGISEAFF

D gene: TRBD2
V gene: TRBV5-1
clone size: -
J gene: TRBJ2-5
CDR3 DNA: TGCGCCAGCAGCTTGATTACGCGGGAGGCCGTCCAAGAGACCCAGTACTTC
CDR3 protein: CASSLITREAVQETQYF

D gene: TRBD1
V gene: TRBV6-5
clone size: -
J gene: TRBJ1-1
CDR3 DNA: TGTGCCAGCAACCGACAGGGGAACACTGAAGCTTTCTTT
CDR3 protein: CASNRQGNTEAFF

D gene: TRBD2
V gene: TRBV5-5
clone size: once
J gene: TRBJ2-3
CDR3 DNA: TGTGCCAGCAGCCCGGGGACTAGCGGGAGTTGGGATACGCAGTATTTT
CDR3 protein: CASSPGTSGSWDTQYF

D gene: -
V gene: TRBV5-6
clone size: few
J gene: TRBJ1-2
CDR3 DNA: TGTGCCAGCAGCAAGAACAGGGCTGGCTACACCTTC
CDR3 protein: CASSKNRAGYTF

D gene: -
V gene: TRBV13
clone size: few
J gene: TRBJ1-5
CDR3 DNA: TGTGCCAGCAGCTTAGGCTCGTCAGGTCCTCAGCCCCAGCATTTT
CDR3 protein: CASSLGSSGPQPQHF

D gene: -
V gene: TRBV6-4
clone size: -
J gene: TRBJ2-2
CDR3 DNA: TGTGCCAGCAGTGACTCGACTAATGGGGGCCCGGAAGGCGGGGAGCTGTTTTTT
CDR3 protein: CASSDSTNGGPEGGELFF

D gene: -
V gene: TRBV28
clone size: -
J gene: TRBJ1-3
CDR3 DNA: TGTGCCAGCAGTTCCACGGACAGTTCTGGAAACACCATATATTTT
CDR3 protein: CASSSTDSSGNTIYF

D gene: TRBD1
V gene: TRBV7-2
clone size: -
J gene: TRBJ1-1
CDR3 DNA: TGTGCCAGCAGCCTCCTCGACAGGGCGAACACTGAAGCTTTCTTT
CDR3 protein: CASSLLDRANTEAFF